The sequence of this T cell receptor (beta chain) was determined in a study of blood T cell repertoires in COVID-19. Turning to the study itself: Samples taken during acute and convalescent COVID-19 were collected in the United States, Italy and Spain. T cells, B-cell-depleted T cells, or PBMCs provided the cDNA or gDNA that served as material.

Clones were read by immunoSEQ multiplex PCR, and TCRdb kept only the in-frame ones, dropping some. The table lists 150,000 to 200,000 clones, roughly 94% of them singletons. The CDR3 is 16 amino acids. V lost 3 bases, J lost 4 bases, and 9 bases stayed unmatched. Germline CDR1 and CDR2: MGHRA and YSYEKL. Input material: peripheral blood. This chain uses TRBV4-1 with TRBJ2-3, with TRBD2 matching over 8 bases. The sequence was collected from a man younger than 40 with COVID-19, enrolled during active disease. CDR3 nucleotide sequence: TGCGCCAGCAGCCAGGGACGGGGGGGCGGAGCAGATACGCAGTATTTT. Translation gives CASSQGRGGGADTQYF.